This T cell receptor beta chain is drawn from a study of T cell changes during pregnancy in multiple sclerosis. The CDR3 length is 14 residues. Per the germline V gene, CDR1 is WNHNN and CDR2 is SYGVQD (reference sequence). V lost 6 bases and J lost 3; bases outside the gene matches: 5. This clone is a singleton in its sample. Libraries were prepared by immunoSEQ multiplex PCR; TCRdb keeps only in-frame clonotypes and omits some of them. The sample records approximately 100,000 clones, approximately 94% being singletons. The input for sequencing was peripheral blood, taken in the second trimester of pregnancy. The V gene is TRBV10-1, the J gene TRBJ2-7; TRBD1 aligns across 10 bases. This clonotype originated in a female donor with multiple sclerosis, enrolled in a pregnancy study. The CDR3 loop reads CASSRDRGIYEQYF. The CDR3 nucleotides read TGCGCCAGCAGCCGGGACAGGGGTATCTACGAGCAGTACTTC.